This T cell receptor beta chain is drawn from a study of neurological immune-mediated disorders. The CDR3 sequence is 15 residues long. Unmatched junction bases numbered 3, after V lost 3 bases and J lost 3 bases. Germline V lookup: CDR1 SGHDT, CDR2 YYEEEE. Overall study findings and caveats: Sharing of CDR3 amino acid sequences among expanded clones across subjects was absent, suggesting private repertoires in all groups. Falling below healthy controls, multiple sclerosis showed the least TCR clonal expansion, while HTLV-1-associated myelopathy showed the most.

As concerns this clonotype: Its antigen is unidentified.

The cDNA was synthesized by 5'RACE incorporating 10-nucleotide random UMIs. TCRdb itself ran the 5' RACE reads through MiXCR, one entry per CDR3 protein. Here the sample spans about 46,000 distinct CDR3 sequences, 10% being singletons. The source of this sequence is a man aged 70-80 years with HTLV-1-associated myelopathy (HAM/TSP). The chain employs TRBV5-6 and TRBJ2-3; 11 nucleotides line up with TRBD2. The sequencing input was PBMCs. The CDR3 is CASSWGTSGTDTQYF. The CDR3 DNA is TGTGCCAGCAGCTGGGGGACTAGCGGTACAGATACGCAGTATTTT.